This T cell receptor beta chain came from a study of regulatory dendritic cells for organ transplantation (dated by TCRdb to 2016 to 2017). A note on the overall study: Sorted naive and memory CD4+ and CD8+ T cells had their TCRbeta repertoires sequenced both before and after allostimulation with either regulatory or mature dendritic cells.

FACS was used to sort CD4+ or CD8+ cells into naive T cells, defined as CD45RA+, and memory T cells, defined as CD45RO+. A couple of healthy control subjects provided the T cells used for TCR sequencing. Unstimulated sorted T cell subsets were used as baseline controls for the mixed lymphocyte reactions. The Qiagen DNeasy Blood & Tissue Kit was used for extraction of genomic DNA. Trimming leaves V shorter by 3 bases and J shorter by 3 bases, with the junction holding 2 bases beyond the gene matches. The CDR3 numbers 15 residues from cysteine through phenylalanine. The kept DNA is CDR3 alone, 45 bases in frame from the first base. The germline V gene provides CDR1 SGHTA and CDR2 FQGTGA. The investigation overall reported the following: Of the resting subsets, memory CD8+ T cells had the largest number of alloreactive TCR clonotypes. Sequencing was done in only a couple of subjects, and the authors reported considerable heterogeneity between individuals in the alloreactive memory CD8+ T cell pool. Highly diverse repertoires were observed in naive CD4+ and CD8+ T cells, whereas lower diversity was observed in memory cells, and the most oligoclonal repertoires were found in memory CD8+ cells. Allostimulation expanded memory CD8+ clones in both subjects, but regulatory dendritic cells appeared to induce more limited expansion than mature dendritic cells.

Details on this clone: The target of this receptor is not known. No much larger clone is present one base from it, and per-base qualities are unavailable.

Multiplexed two-step PCR with Vbeta-specific forward primers and Jbeta-specific reverse primers was used to amplify TCRbeta CDR3 regions. TCRbeta libraries were sequenced on an Illumina instrument through the immunoSEQ service. Per the source publication's procedure: IMGT annotation was used to assign V, D and J genes, and synthetic CDR3 analogues were used to correct the counts for multiplex PCR bias. The immunoSEQ Analyzer calculated repertoire clonality as one minus the normalized Shannon entropy. Clonal expansion was defined by Fisher's exact test with Benjamini-Hochberg false discovery rate control, using two-tailed P<0.01. TCRdb provides this immuneACCESS table in a form limited to in-frame rearrangements. Some clones are lacking; in checked studies, under half of them reflect an unresolved V gene, and why the rest are absent is not known. V, J and clone size are those of that table, while D and trimming were read from the DNA. This sample gives 30,000 to 35,000 clones in total; about 89% of them show up just once. About 0.062% of the sample comes from the top ten.

This receptor chain uses TRBV7-3 and TRBJ2-2; TRBD2 lines up with 9 middle nucleotides. What was sequenced was naive CD4+ T cells from blood. The cell subset or site label on this specimen signifies: CD45RA+ naive T cells. The sequence came from a human donor in good health. The nucleotides are TGTGCCAGCAGCTTTAGCGGGAGAGACACCGGGGAGCTGTTTTTT. This sequence encodes CASSFSGRDTGELFF.